These 13 T cell receptor beta chains were sequenced from one sample in a study of cytomegalovirus exposure and HLA in healthy donors. Vbeta (60) and Jbeta (13) primers were used in the PCR. Libraries were prepared by immunoSEQ multiplex PCR; TCRdb keeps only in-frame clonotypes and omits some of them. The sample holds 130,000 or so clones, roughly four fifths seen once. Source material: PBMCs. These receptors were taken from a woman between 55 and 75 years old in good health and CMV-seronegative.

The chain uses TRBV2 and TRBJ2-7; a weak D match, TRBD2 (5 bases). Germline V gene data show CDR1 as SNHLY and CDR2 as FYNNEI. The CDR3 runs 15 residues. The V end was cut by 6 bases, the J end by 3 bases, with 18 bases between. CDR3 in amino acids: CASRPRVLGIYEQYF. The CDR3 nucleotides read TGTGCCAGCAGACCGAGGGTTCTGGGAATCTACGAGCAGTACTTC.

The J gene is TRBJ2-2, the V gene TRBV11-2, with D perhaps matching TRBD2 (5 bases). Between the trimmed V and J ends, which lost 3 bases and 1 base, there was a span of 9 bases. The CDR3 has 15 residues. Germline assignment: CDR1 SGHAT and CDR2 FQNNGV. The CDR3 here is CASSFIRGNTGELFF. The CDR3 bases are TGTGCCAGCAGCTTCATTCGGGGGAACACCGGGGAGCTGTTTTTT. Together with reference TRBV11-2 and TRBJ2-2, the CDR3 gives the full variable domain: EAGVAQSPRYKIIEKRQSVAFWCNPISGHATLYWYQQILGQGPKLLIQFQNNGVVDDSQLPKDRFSAERLKGVDSTLKIQPAKLEDSAVYLCASSFIRGNTGELFFGEGSRLTVL.

For the CDR3, the DNA is TGTGCCAGCAGTGTAGGAGGAAGCTCTGGAAACACCATATATTTT. Amino acid sequence: CASSVGGSSGNTIYF. The chain couples TRBV6-5 to TRBJ1-3; D gene ambiguous. Germline V CDR1 and CDR2: MNHEY, SVGAGI. V was pared by 5 bases and J by 0 bases, with 11 bases between. This CDR3 contains 15 residues.

The J gene is TRBJ2-1, the V gene TRBV27; TRBD2 matches at 15 bases. The J segment lost 11 bases and the V segment lost 0 bases, leaving 5 bases of the junction unmatched. CDR3 length: 16 amino acids. Per germline, CDR1 MNHEY and CDR2 SMNVEV (reference sequence). CDR3: CASSLSGLAGGLKQFF. The CDR3 nucleotides read TGTGCCAGCAGTTTATCGGGACTAGCGGGAGGCCTTAAGCAGTTCTTC.

The CDR3 DNA sequence: TGTGCCAGCAGTGGGAAGGGGACAGGGATTGAAAAACTGTTTTTT. Its translation: CASSGKGTGIEKLFF. J is TRBJ1-4 and V is TRBV25-1; TRBD1 matches at 9 bases. Germline V CDR1 and CDR2: MGHDK, SYGVNS. The CDR3 length is 15 residues. The junction had 7 bases not matched to a gene; V was cut back by 4 bases and J by 7 bases.

The chain carries TRBV5-1 and TRBJ2-7; 7 nucleotides line up with TRBD1. The CDR3 runs to 16 residues. Germline CDR1 reads SGHRS; CDR2 reads YFSETQ. Trimming cost V 4 bases and J 3 bases; bases outside gene matches: 13. CDR3 loop: CASSVDHRGSVYEQYF. The CDR3 DNA is TGCGCCAGCAGCGTTGATCACAGGGGATCGGTCTACGAGCAGTACTTC.

This clone was picked up one time. The V and J genes are TRBV14 and TRBJ2-5; 8 bases are shared with TRBD2. Germline V gene sequence: CDR1 SGHDN, CDR2 FVKESK. The junction had 12 bases not matched to a gene; V was cut back by 2 bases and J by 4 bases. This CDR3 has 17 amino acids. In DNA form, the CDR3 reads TGTGCCAGCAGCCAACTCTTAGTCGGGAGGGCCGCAGAGACCCAGTACTTC. It codes for CASSQLLVGRAAETQYF. The complete variable domain, with remaining parts taken from reference TRBV14 and TRBJ2-5, reads EAGVTQFPSHSVIEKGQTVTLRCDPISGHDNLYWYRRVMGKEIKFLLHFVKESKQDESGMPNNRFLAERTGGTYSTLKVQPAELEDSGVYFCASSQLLVGRAAETQYFGPGTRLLVL.

This clone occurred once. This sequence joins TRBV9 and TRBJ2-1; D is possibly TRBD1 (5 bases). V was shortened by 3 bases and J by 1 base, with 11 bases between the two germline ends. Germline V gives CDR1 SGDLS, CDR2 YYNGEE. The CDR3 covers 15 residues. The CDR3, as DNA: TGTGCCAGCAGCGAAGGGGAAGGGTCCTACAATGAGCAGTTCTTC. It specifies CASSEGEGSYNEQFF.

The chain links TRBV5-1 to TRBJ2-5, with D perhaps matching TRBD2 (5 bases). The V gene lost 0 bases and the J gene lost 7 bases, with 16 bases spanning the gap. Germline values: CDR1 SGHRS, CDR2 YFSETQ. The CDR3 loop spans 15 amino acids. CDR3 sequence: CASSLGEGRLGTQYF. CDR3 bases: TGCGCCAGCAGCTTGGGAGAGGGTCGCCTGGGGACCCAGTACTTC.

The V gene is TRBV5-1, the J gene TRBJ2-1, with TRBD1 matching over 9 bases. The J segment lost 12 bases and the V segment lost 3 bases, leaving 10 bases of the junction unmatched. The CDR3 consists of 14 residues. The germline CDR1 and CDR2 sequences are SGHRS and YFSETQ. This chain's CDR3 is CASSSGQGPSWQFF. As DNA, the CDR3 is TGCGCCAGCAGCTCGGGACAGGGTCCATCATGGCAGTTCTTC.

The genes are TRBV28 and TRBJ2-7, with D possibly matching TRBD1 (5 bases). The CDR3 sequence is 12 residues long. Trimming took 7 bases from V and 2 from J, leaving 9 bases between them. CDR1 and CDR2 from the germline V gene are MDHEN and SYDVKM. The CDR3 sequence: CASTTQAYEQYF. CDR3 DNA: TGTGCCAGCACGACACAGGCCTACGAGCAGTACTTC.

This CDR3 is CASSQGSPGSNQPQHF. In nucleotides, the CDR3 is TGCGCCAGCAGCCAGGGCAGCCCAGGGAGCAATCAGCCCCAGCATTTT. The chain links TRBV4-1 to TRBJ1-5; D is perhaps TRBD1 (5 bases). CDR3 length equals 16 residues. The ends were cut back, 3 bases at V and 1 base at J, with 13 bases in the middle. CDR1 MGHRA and CDR2 YSYEKL come from the germline V gene.

This clone was recorded a few times. J is TRBJ2-4 and V is TRBV5-1; D is possibly TRBD2 (6 bases). The CDR3 has 14 amino acids. V was trimmed by 2 bases and J by 8 bases, leaving 14 bases between them. Germline V CDR1 and CDR2: SGHRS, YFSETQ. CDR3 region: CASSFRPGEDIQYF. CDR3 DNA sequence: TGCGCCAGCAGCTTCAGGCCCGGGGAGGACATTCAGTACTTC.